The rows below give T cell receptor beta chains drawn from one sample of a study of CD8+CD57+ T cells in acquired aplastic anemia. TCRdb redid the calling of the reads with MiXCR, one entry per CDR3 protein. This sample yields 150,000 to 200,000 distinct CDR3 sequences, of which about 60% are seen a single time; 45% belongs to the top ten. Sequencing was done on a sample of sorted CD4+, CD8+, or CD8+CD57+ T cells (not recorded which) from PBMCs. The receptors were sampled from a human donor in good health. The conserved cysteine and the conserved F or W are not part of the CDR3 here. Size tells how often a clone was seen (once, few, many) or the class of an expanded clone, and some rows leave it out.

v_gene: TRBV9; abundance: .; j_gene: TRBJ2-7; CDR3aa: ASSVEGMGNNYEQY
v_gene: TRBV20-1; abundance: .; j_gene: TRBJ1-4; CDR3aa: SARDPGQGNEKLF
v_gene: TRBV4-1; abundance: .; j_gene: TRBJ1-1; CDR3aa: ASSQDGYERDTEAF
v_gene: TRBV7-8; abundance: .; j_gene: TRBJ1-4; CDR3aa: ASSLGTANEKLF
v_gene: TRBV7-8; abundance: .; j_gene: TRBJ1-2; CDR3aa: ASLRSGDTGYT
v_gene: TRBV10-3; abundance: .; j_gene: TRBJ2-2; CDR3aa: AIQGNTGELF
v_gene: TRBV5-5; abundance: many; j_gene: TRBJ2-1; CDR3aa: ASSTIAGIYNEQF
v_gene: TRBV7-3; abundance: .; j_gene: TRBJ2-3; CDR3aa: ASSLGPGLRGDTDTQY
v_gene: TRBV5-1; abundance: .; j_gene: TRBJ2-1; CDR3aa: ASSPGQLTYNEQF
v_gene: TRBV20-1; abundance: .; j_gene: TRBJ1-2; CDR3aa: SAVTLLGGYT
v_gene: TRBV25-1; abundance: .; j_gene: TRBJ1-6; CDR3aa: ASSDRDGNSPLH
v_gene: TRBV29-1; abundance: .; j_gene: TRBJ2-2; CDR3aa: SVEVDREGTGELF
v_gene: TRBV6-5; abundance: .; j_gene: TRBJ1-1; CDR3aa: ASTSRGNTEAF
v_gene: TRBV29-1; abundance: many; j_gene: TRBJ2-1; CDR3aa: SVDLVLEQF
v_gene: TRBV2; abundance: once; j_gene: TRBJ2-7; CDR3aa: ASSAVLAGVDEQY
v_gene: TRBV5-6; abundance: .; j_gene: TRBJ2-7; CDR3aa: ASSLTGRDEQY
v_gene: TRBV6-1; abundance: .; j_gene: TRBJ2-3; CDR3aa: ASSQDTRRATDTQY
v_gene: TRBV19; abundance: .; j_gene: TRBJ2-3; CDR3aa: ASTLAGTEDTQY
v_gene: TRBV7-3; abundance: .; j_gene: TRBJ1-6; CDR3aa: ASSSSGSEGSPLH
v_gene: TRBV15; abundance: .; j_gene: TRBJ1-1; CDR3aa: ATLGQTEAF
v_gene: TRBV5-1; abundance: .; j_gene: TRBJ2-7; CDR3aa: ASSLAQGPGYEQY
v_gene: TRBV15; abundance: few; j_gene: TRBJ2-1; CDR3aa: ATSGDWSEQF
v_gene: TRBV25-1; abundance: once; j_gene: TRBJ2-1; CDR3aa: ASSDGLASYNEQF
v_gene: TRBV20-1; abundance: .; j_gene: TRBJ1-2; CDR3aa: SARGDAGSANYGYT
v_gene: TRBV27; abundance: few; j_gene: TRBJ2-1; CDR3aa: ASTSGRAENEQF
v_gene: TRBV2; abundance: .; j_gene: TRBJ2-7; CDR3aa: ASSLGDRSSYEQY
v_gene: TRBV20-1; abundance: .; j_gene: TRBJ2-7; CDR3aa: SAHDKTYEQY
v_gene: TRBV3-1; abundance: many; j_gene: TRBJ2-7; CDR3aa: ASSPLGLGEQY
v_gene: TRBV7-9; abundance: .; j_gene: TRBJ1-2; CDR3aa: ASSLGTGEANYGYT
v_gene: TRBV13; abundance: .; j_gene: TRBJ1-1; CDR3aa: ASSRRTGAMNTEAF
v_gene: TRBV5-1; abundance: .; j_gene: TRBJ1-1; CDR3aa: ASSLGQETNTEAF
v_gene: TRBV20-1; abundance: .; j_gene: TRBJ2-3; CDR3aa: SASGQGDGTDTQY
v_gene: TRBV15; abundance: many; j_gene: TRBJ2-6; CDR3aa: ATSAPLANVLT
v_gene: TRBV5-1; abundance: .; j_gene: TRBJ1-2; CDR3aa: ASTEGTGLNYGYT
v_gene: TRBV10-3; abundance: once; j_gene: TRBJ1-1; CDR3aa: AITGGRDLTEAF
v_gene: TRBV29-1; abundance: .; j_gene: TRBJ2-7; CDR3aa: SVEGSGHRSYEQY
v_gene: TRBV12-3/TRBV12-4; abundance: few; j_gene: TRBJ1-1; CDR3aa: ASSFVVGRGLVNTEAF
v_gene: TRBV11-3; abundance: .; j_gene: TRBJ2-5; CDR3aa: ASSWGLAGAKETQY
v_gene: TRBV24-1; abundance: .; j_gene: TRBJ2-3; CDR3aa: ATSDFIGKDTQY
v_gene: TRBV20-1; abundance: many; j_gene: TRBJ1-6; CDR3aa: SARPTQGVGSPLH
v_gene: TRBV7-3; abundance: .; j_gene: TRBJ2-1; CDR3aa: ASSLDYEQF
v_gene: TRBV12-3/TRBV12-4; abundance: many; j_gene: TRBJ2-1; CDR3aa: ASSFGSGYEQF
v_gene: TRBV24-1; abundance: .; j_gene: TRBJ1-2; CDR3aa: ATSSEGGSYT
v_gene: TRBV7-9; abundance: once; j_gene: TRBJ2-3; CDR3aa: ASSTGLAGGPDTQY
v_gene: TRBV5-1; abundance: .; j_gene: TRBJ2-7; CDR3aa: ASSLGTRQGGNEQY
v_gene: TRBV12-3/TRBV12-4; abundance: .; j_gene: TRBJ2-7; CDR3aa: ASSLGGSRHEQY
v_gene: TRBV29-1; abundance: .; j_gene: TRBJ1-2; CDR3aa: SVVGQGKDGYT
v_gene: TRBV5-4; abundance: .; j_gene: TRBJ2-1; CDR3aa: ASSLGFSGQGNDEQF
v_gene: TRBV3-1; abundance: many; j_gene: TRBJ2-1; CDR3aa: ASSQTGGVGNEQF
v_gene: TRBV9; abundance: many; j_gene: TRBJ2-3; CDR3aa: ASSVEGRMYLDTQY
v_gene: TRBV5-6; abundance: .; j_gene: TRBJ2-5; CDR3aa: ASSRRQIQETQY
v_gene: TRBV5-1; abundance: .; j_gene: TRBJ2-3; CDR3aa: ASRATGVSTDTQY
v_gene: TRBV19; abundance: many; j_gene: TRBJ2-7; CDR3aa: ASSMAQGSYEQY
v_gene: TRBV7-2; abundance: .; j_gene: TRBJ2-7; CDR3aa: ASSLGAAVEQY